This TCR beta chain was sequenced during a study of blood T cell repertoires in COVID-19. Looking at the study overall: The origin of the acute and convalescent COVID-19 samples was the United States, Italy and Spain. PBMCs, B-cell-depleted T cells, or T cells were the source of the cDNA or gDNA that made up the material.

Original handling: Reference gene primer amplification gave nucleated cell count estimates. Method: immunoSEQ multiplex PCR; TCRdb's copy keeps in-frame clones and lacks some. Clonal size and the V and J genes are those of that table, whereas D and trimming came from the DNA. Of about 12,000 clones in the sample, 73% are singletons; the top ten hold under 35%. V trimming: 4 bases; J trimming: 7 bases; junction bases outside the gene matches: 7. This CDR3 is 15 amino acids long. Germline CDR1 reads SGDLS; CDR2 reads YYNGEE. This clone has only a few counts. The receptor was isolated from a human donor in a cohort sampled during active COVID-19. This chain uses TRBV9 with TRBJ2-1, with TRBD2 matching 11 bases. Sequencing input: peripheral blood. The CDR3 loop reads CASSTLAGGMNEQFF. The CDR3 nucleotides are TGTGCCAGCAGCACCCTAGCGGGAGGTATGAATGAGCAGTTCTTC. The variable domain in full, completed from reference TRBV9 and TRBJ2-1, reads DSGVTQTPKHLITATGQRVTLRCSPRSGDLSVYWYQQSLDQGLQFLIQYYNGEERAKGNILERFSAQQFPDLHSELNLSSLELGDSALYFCASSTLAGGMNEQFFGPGTRLTVL.